Listed here is a single T cell receptor (beta chain). Its matching antigen is unknown. The source of the sample is a study of cytomegalovirus exposure and HLA in healthy donors. In the PCR, 60 Vbeta and 13 Jbeta primers were used. Some clones are missing from TCRdb's copy, which holds only in-frame ones; the method was immunoSEQ multiplex PCR. The sample lists about 140,000 clones; roughly 76% were seen once. General observations from the study: Associated with HLA alleles at 0.05 false discovery rate in a later analysis were 15,000 to 20,000 TCR beta sequences. Accurate prediction of most subjects' HLA-A and HLA-B alleles from TCR beta sequences was reported.

The CDR3 covers 15 residues. From germline, CDR1 is MDHEN and CDR2 SYDVKM. The V and J ends lost 7 bases and 2 bases respectively, with 15 bases between them. Sequenced sample: PBMCs. The TCR was taken from a female donor in good health and CMV-seronegative. This rearrangement joins TRBV28 to TRBJ1-5; D remains ambiguous. This CDR3 is CASTPSLAGNQPQHF. CDR3 nucleotides: TGTGCCAGCACACCGTCCCTGGCTGGCAATCAGCCCCAGCATTTT.